This T cell receptor (beta chain) originates from a study of shared clonotypes between healthy human individuals. Repertoires were generated with immunoSEQ multiplex PCR, while TCRdb's copy carries only in-frame clones and drops some. Altogether 2 million to 2.5 million clones are present, 90% to 96% being singletons, with the ten largest covering 0.1% to 0.15%. Germline V gene lookup returns CDR1 SGHDT and CDR2 YYEEEE. V was clipped by 9 bases and J by 1 base, with 19 bases between them. The CDR3 consists of 15 residues. The sequence was obtained from a man between 18 and 35 years old in good health. Sequencing input: naive CD4+ T cells sorted from blood. Noted subset: CD45RA+ positively selected. V gene TRBV5-6 combines with J gene TRBJ1-1; perhaps TRBD1 as D (5 bases). The CDR3 is CATQKAGVANTEAFF. CDR3 coding DNA: TGTGCCACCCAAAAAGCGGGGGTCGCGAACACTGAAGCTTTCTTT.